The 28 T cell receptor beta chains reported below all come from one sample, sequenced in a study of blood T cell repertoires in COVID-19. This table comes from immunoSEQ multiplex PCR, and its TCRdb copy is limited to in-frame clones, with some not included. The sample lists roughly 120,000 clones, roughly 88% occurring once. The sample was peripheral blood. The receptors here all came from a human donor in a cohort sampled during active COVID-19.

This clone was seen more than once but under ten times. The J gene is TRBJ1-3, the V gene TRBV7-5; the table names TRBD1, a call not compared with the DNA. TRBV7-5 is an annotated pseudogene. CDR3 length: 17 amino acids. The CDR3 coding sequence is TGTGCCAGAAGCTTAGACAGGGCATTTCGAGGGGGAAACACCATATATTTT. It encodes CARSLDRAFRGGNTIYF.

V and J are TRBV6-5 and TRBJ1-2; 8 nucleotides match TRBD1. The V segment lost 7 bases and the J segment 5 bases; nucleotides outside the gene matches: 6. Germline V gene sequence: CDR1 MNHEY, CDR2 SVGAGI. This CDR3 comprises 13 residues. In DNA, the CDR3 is TGTGCCAGCATGGGCGACAGGGGTTATGGCTACACCTTC. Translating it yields CASMGDRGYGYTF.

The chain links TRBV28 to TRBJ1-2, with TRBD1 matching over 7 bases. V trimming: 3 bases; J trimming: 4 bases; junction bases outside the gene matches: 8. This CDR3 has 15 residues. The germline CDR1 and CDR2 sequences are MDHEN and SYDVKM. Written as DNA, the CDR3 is TGTGCCAGCAGTTTGGGAGTTGACAGGGCCTATGGCTACACCTTC. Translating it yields CASSLGVDRAYGYTF.

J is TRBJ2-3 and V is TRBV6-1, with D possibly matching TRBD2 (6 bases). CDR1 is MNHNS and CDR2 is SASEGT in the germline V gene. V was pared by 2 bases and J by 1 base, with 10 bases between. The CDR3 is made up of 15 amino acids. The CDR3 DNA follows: TGTGCCAGCAGTGAAAGGAGGGTCGGCACAGATACGCAGTATTTT. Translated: CASSERRVGTDTQYF.

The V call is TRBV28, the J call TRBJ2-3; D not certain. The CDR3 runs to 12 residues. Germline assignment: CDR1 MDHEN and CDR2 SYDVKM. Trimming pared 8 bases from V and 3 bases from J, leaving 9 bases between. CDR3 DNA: TGTGCCAGCCTTACTGAGACAGATACGCAGTATTTT. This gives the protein CASLTETDTQYF.

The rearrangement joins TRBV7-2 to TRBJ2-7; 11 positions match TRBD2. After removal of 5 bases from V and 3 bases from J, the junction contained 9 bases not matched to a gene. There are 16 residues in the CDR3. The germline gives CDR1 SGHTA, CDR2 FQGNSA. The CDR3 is CASSPGGTSGSYEQYF. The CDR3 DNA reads TGTGCCAGCAGCCCAGGGGGCACTAGCGGGAGCTACGAGCAGTACTTC.

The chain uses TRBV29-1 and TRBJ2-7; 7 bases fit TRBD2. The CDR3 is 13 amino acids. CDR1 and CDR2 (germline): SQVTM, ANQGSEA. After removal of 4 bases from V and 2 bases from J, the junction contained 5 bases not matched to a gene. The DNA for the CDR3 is TGCAGCGTTGTACCTAGCGGAACCTACGAGCAGTACTTC. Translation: CSVVPSGTYEQYF.

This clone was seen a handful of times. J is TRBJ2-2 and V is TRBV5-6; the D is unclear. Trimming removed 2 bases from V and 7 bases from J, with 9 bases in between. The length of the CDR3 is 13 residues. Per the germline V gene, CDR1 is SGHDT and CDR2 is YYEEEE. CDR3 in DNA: TGTGCCAGCAGCTTCGGTGGTCTCGGGGAGCTGTTTTTT. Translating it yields CASSFGGLGELFF.

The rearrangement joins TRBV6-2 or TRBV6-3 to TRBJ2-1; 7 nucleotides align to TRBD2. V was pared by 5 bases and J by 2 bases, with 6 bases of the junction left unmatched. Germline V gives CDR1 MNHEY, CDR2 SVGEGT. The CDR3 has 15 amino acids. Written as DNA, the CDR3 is TGTGCCAGCAGTCCGACTAGCCAGGCCTACAATGAGCAGTTCTTC. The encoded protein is CASSPTSQAYNEQFF.

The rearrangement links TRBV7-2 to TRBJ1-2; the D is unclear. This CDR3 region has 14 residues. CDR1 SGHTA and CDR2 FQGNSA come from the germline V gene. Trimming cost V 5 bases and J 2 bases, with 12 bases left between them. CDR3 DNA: TGTGCCAGCAGCCTTATGCCGGGAAACTATGGCTACACCTTC. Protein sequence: CASSLMPGNYGYTF. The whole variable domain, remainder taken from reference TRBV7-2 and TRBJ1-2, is GAGVSQSPSNKVTEKGKDVELRCDPISGHTALYWYRQSLGQGLEFLIYFQGNSAPDKSGLPSDRFSAERTGGSVSTLTIQRTQQEDSAVYLCASSLMPGNYGYTFGSGTRLTVV.

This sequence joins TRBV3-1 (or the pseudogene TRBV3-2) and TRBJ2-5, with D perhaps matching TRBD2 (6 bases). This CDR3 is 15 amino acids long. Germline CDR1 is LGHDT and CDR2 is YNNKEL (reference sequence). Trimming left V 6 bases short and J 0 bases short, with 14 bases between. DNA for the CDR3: TGTGCCAGCAGTTCCCGGGACTGGTACCAAGAGACCCAGTACTTC. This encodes CASSSRDWYQETQYF.

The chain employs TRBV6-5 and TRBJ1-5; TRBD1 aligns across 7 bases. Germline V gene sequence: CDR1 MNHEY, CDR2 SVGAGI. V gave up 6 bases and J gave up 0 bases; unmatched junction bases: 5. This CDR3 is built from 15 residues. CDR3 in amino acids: CASRPQGYSNQPQHF. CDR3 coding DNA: TGTGCCAGCAGGCCACAGGGGTATAGCAATCAGCCCCAGCATTTT.

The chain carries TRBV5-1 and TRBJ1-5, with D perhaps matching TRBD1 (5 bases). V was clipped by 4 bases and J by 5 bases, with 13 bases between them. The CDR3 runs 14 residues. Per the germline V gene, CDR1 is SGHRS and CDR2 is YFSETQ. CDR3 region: CASSPLGGDQPQHF. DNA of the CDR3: TGCGCCAGCAGCCCCCTCGGGGGGGATCAGCCCCAGCATTTT.

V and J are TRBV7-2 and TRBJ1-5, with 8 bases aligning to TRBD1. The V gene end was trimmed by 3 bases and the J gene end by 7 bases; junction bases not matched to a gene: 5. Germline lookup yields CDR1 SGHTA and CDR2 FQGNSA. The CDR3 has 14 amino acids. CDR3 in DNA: TGTGCCAGCAGCTTTGACAGGGGAGACCAGCCCCAGCATTTT. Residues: CASSFDRGDQPQHF.

The CDR3, as DNA: TGTGCCATCAGGGGACAGGGTCCGGGTGAGCAGTTCTTC. It codes for CAIRGQGPGEQFF. V gene TRBV10-3 combines with J gene TRBJ2-1; TRBD1 aligns across 9 bases. The CDR3 runs 13 residues. V was pared by 6 bases and J by 9 bases, with 6 bases of the junction left unmatched. Germline values: CDR1 ENHRY, CDR2 SYGVKD.

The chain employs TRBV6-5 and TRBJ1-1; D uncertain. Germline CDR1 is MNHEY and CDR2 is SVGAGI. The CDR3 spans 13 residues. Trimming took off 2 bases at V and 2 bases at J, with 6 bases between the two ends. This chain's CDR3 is CASSYVTNTEAFF. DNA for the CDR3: TGTGCCAGCAGTTACGTGACTAACACTGAAGCTTTCTTT.

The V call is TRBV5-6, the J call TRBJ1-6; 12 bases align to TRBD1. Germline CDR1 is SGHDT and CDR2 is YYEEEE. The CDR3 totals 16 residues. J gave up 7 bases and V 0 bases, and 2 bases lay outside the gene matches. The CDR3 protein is CASSLVGTGGNSPLHF. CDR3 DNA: TGTGCCAGCAGCTTGGTGGGGACAGGGGGCAATTCACCCCTCCACTTT.

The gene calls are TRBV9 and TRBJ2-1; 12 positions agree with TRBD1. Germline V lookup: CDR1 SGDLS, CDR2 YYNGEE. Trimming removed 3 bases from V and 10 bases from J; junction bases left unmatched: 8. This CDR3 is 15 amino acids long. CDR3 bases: TGTGCCAGCAGCGCAAGGGACAGGGGGCACCGGGAGCAGTTCTTC. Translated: CASSARDRGHREQFF.

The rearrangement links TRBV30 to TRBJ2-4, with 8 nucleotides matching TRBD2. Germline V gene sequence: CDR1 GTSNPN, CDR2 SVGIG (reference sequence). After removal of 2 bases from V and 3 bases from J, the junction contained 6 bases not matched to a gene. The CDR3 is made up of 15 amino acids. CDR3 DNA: TGTGCCTGGAGTCGGACTAGCACCGGCAAAAACATTCAGTACTTC. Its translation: CAWSRTSTGKNIQYF. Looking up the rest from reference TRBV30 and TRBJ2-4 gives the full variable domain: SQTIHQWPATLVQPVGSPLSLECTVEGTSNPNLYWYRQAAGRGLQLLFYSVGIGQISSEVPQNLSASRPQDRQFILSSKKLLLSDSGFYLCAWSRTSTGKNIQYFGAGTRLSVL.

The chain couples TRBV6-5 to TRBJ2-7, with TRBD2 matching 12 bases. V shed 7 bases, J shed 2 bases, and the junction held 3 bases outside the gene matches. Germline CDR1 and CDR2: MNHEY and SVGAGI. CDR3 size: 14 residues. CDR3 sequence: CASNLAGGPYEQYF. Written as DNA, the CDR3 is TGTGCCAGCAACCTAGCGGGAGGGCCCTACGAGCAGTACTTC.

CDR3 in amino acids: CASSYPPSGVVGQYF. CDR3 nucleotides: TGCGCCAGCAGCTACCCCCCTAGCGGTGTGGTGGGGCAGTATTTT. The chain joins TRBV4-1 to TRBJ2-3, with 7 bases aligning to TRBD2. From germline, CDR1 is MGHRA and CDR2 YSYEKL. Germline trimming cut 5 bases from V and 11 bases from J; bases unmatched to any gene: 16. This CDR3 spans 15 amino acids.

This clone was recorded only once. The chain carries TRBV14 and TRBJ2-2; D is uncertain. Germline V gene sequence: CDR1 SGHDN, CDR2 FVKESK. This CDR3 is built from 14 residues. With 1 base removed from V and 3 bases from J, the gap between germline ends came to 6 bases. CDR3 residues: CASSQVSYTGELFF. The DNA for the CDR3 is TGTGCCAGCAGCCAAGTTTCGTACACCGGGGAGCTGTTTTTT.

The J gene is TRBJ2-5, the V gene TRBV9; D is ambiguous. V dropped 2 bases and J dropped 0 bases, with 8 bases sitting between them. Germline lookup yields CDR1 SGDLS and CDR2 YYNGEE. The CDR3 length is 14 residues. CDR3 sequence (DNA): TGTGCCAGCAGCGTGGCAGGATACCAAGAGACCCAGTACTTC. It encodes CASSVAGYQETQYF.

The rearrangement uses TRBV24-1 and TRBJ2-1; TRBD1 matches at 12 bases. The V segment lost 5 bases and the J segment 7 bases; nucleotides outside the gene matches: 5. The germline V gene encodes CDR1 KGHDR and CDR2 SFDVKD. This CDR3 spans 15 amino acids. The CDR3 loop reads CATSAPGQGANEQFF. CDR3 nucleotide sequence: TGTGCCACCAGTGCCCCGGGACAGGGGGCGAATGAGCAGTTCTTC.

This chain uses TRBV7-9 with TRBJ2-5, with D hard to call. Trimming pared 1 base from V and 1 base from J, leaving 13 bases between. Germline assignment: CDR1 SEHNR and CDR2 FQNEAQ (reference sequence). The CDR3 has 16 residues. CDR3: CASSLGARLPQETQYF. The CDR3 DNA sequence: TGTGCCAGCAGCTTAGGCGCAAGACTTCCCCAAGAGACCCAGTACTTC. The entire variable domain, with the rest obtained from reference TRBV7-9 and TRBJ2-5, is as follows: DTGVSQNPRHKITKRGQNVTFRCDPISEHNRLYWYRQTLGQGPEFLTYFQNEAQLEKSRLLSDRFSAERPKGSFSTLEIQRTEQGDSAMYLCASSLGARLPQETQYFGPGTRLLVL.

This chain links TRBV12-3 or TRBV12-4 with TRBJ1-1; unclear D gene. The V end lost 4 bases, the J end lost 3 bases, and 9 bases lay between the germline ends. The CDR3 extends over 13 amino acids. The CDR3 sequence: CASSWGADTEAFF. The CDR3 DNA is TGTGCCAGCAGTTGGGGAGCGGACACTGAAGCTTTCTTT.

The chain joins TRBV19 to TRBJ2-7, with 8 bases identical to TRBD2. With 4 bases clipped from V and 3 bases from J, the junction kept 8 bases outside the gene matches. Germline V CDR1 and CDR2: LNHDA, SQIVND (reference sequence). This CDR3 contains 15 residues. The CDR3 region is CASSTKSGSYYEQYF. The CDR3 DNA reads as TGTGCCAGTAGTACTAAGAGCGGGAGCTACTACGAGCAGTACTTC.

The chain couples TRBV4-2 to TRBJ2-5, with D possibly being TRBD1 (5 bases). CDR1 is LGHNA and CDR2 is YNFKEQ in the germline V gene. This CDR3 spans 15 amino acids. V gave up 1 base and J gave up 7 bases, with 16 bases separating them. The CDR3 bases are TGTGCCAGCAGCCAAGTTGGTCTAGATGGGGCGACCCAGTACTTC. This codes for CASSQVGLDGATQYF.